What follows are 8 T cell receptor beta chains derived from one specimen sequenced in a study of blood T cell repertoires in COVID-19 (dated by TCRdb to the early 2020s). Library creation used the immunoSEQ multiplex PCR assay. The source is immuneACCESS, and TCRdb retained only in-frame sequences with V and J called. Part of the clones is not carried over; for the studies checked, unresolved V genes explain less than half of this, and the remainder is unexplained. The sample contains 150,000 to 200,000 clones, 70% to 90% of them found a single time. Around 0.77% of the sample is held by the ten biggest clonotypes. Input material: PBMCs or T cells enriched from blood (not recorded which). The source is a woman between 18 and 29 years old who had recovered from COVID-19.

This chain connects TRBV4-2 to TRBJ2-4, with D hard to call. Germline loops: CDR1 LGHNA, CDR2 YNFKEQ. The CDR3 length is 16 residues. V lost 6 bases, J lost 0 bases, and 15 bases lay in between. This chain's CDR3 is CASSFTATQAKNIQYF. CDR3 nucleotides: TGTGCCAGCAGTTTTACCGCGACTCAAGCCAAAAACATTCAGTACTTC.

This clone was seen only once. The chain has TRBV5-1 and TRBJ2-3, with 7 bases matching TRBD2. Germline lookup yields CDR1 SGHRS and CDR2 YFSETQ. With V trimmed by 0 bases and J by 8 bases, 15 bases remained unmatched. The CDR3 runs 17 residues. CDR3 residues: CASSLGSASGHQVTQYF. Here the CDR3 DNA reads TGCGCCAGCAGCTTGGGTAGCGCTAGCGGTCACCAAGTTACGCAGTATTTT.

The gene calls are TRBV4-1 and TRBJ2-1; TRBD2 agrees at 11 bases. This CDR3 region has 16 residues. CDR1 is MGHRA, CDR2 YSYEKL, per germline. V lost 5 bases and J lost 7; bases outside the gene matches: 10. The CDR3 reads CASSALGLAAGNEQFF. CDR3 DNA: TGCGCCAGCAGCGCGCTGGGACTAGCGGCAGGGAATGAGCAGTTCTTC.

V and J are TRBV19 and TRBJ1-4; D remains ambiguous. The germline gives CDR1 LNHDA, CDR2 SQIVND (reference sequence). Trimming took 4 bases from V and 6 from J, leaving 12 bases between them. The CDR3 extends over 14 amino acids. CDR3 sequence (DNA): TGTGCCAGTAGTAGCTCAGCGGTGGATGAAAAACTGTTTTTT. The encoded protein is CASSSSAVDEKLFF.

This sequence joins TRBV6-5 and TRBJ2-7; weak D call: TRBD1 (6 bases). This CDR3 has 12 amino acids. Germline CDR1 MNHEY, CDR2 SVGAGI. V was cut by 8 bases and J by 7 bases, with 15 bases left in between. The CDR3 nucleotides are TGTGCCAGCCGGAGGCCTCAGGGGGAGCAGTACTTC. Translation: CASRRPQGEQYF.

The chain combines TRBV28 with TRBJ2-5; D remains ambiguous. Germline lookup yields CDR1 MDHEN and CDR2 SYDVKM. V was clipped by 4 bases and J by 7 bases, with 13 bases between them. The CDR3 contains 13 residues. This CDR3 reads CASSSPGFGTQYF. The CDR3 nucleotides read TGTGCCAGCAGTTCTCCGGGTTTTGGGACCCAGTACTTC.

The chain joins TRBV27 to TRBJ2-2; TRBD2 matches 13 bases. Trimming removed 7 bases from V and 3 bases from J; junction bases left unmatched: 14. Germline CDR1 and CDR2: MNHEY and SMNVEV (reference sequence). There are 19 residues in the CDR3. Here the CDR3 DNA reads TGTGCCAGCAAATTTTCAGTCGGACTAGCGGGAGAGGACACCGGGGAGCTGTTTTTT. Translating gives CASKFSVGLAGEDTGELFF.

The chain joins TRBV19 to TRBJ1-3, with D possibly being TRBD1 (6 bases). The CDR3 is 17 residues long. V was clipped by 8 bases and J by 0 bases, with 20 bases between them. Germline CDR1 is LNHDA and CDR2 is SQIVND (reference sequence). This chain's CDR3 is CASLRRTVITSGNTIYF. The DNA for the CDR3 is TGTGCCAGTCTTCGTCGGACAGTCATCACCTCTGGAAACACCATATATTTT.